This record concerns one TCR beta chain sequence. Its target is unknown. CDR3 length: 16 amino acids. Germline CDR1 SGHNT, CDR2 YYREEE (reference sequence). V was shortened by 1 base and J by 8 bases, with 18 bases between the two germline ends. The sample originates from a study of cytomegalovirus exposure and HLA in healthy donors. Study-level information: HLA-typed donors contributed around 85 million unique TCRs, which were held in an early data release. The study's findings and limits: The investigators catalogued 150 to 200 TCR beta chains as cytomegalovirus-associated. When analyzed later, the rates of TCR association showed variation by HLA locus, with DRB1 the most and HLA-C the fewest. In terms of immune exposure information, only CMV serostatus was available.

With 60 Vbeta and 13 Jbeta primers, the PCR was carried out. The data were produced by immunoSEQ multiplex PCR, yet TCRdb's version contains in-frame clones alone and is incomplete. This repertoire includes about 210,000 clones. The material sequenced was PBMCs. V gene TRBV5-4 combines with J gene TRBJ1-4; tentative D call: TRBD1 (6 bases). This TCR derives from a woman aged 30 to 39 in good health and CMV-seropositive. The CDR3 DNA is TGTGCCAGCAGCTTGAGGGTACAGGGTATGGGAGAAAAACTGTTTTTT. Residues: CASSLRVQGMGEKLFF.